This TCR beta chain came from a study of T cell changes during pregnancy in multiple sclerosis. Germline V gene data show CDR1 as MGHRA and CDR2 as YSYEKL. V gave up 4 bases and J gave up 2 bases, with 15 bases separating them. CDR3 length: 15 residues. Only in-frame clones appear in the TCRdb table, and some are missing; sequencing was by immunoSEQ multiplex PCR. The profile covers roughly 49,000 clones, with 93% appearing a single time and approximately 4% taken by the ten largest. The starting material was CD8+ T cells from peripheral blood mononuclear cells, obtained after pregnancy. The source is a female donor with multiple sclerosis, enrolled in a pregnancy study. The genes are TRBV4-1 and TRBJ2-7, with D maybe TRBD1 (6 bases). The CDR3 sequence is CASSPRDTRTYEQYF. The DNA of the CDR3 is TGCGCCAGCAGCCCCCGGGACACAAGAACCTACGAGCAGTACTTC.